This TCR beta chain comes out of a study of blood T cells in healthy people across ages. A J-beta primer mix and a sample-barcoded 5' primer were used in a second PCR of about 7 to 12 cycles. TCRdb analysed the 5' RACE reads with MiXCR anew, one entry per CDR3 protein. Among 780,000 or so distinct CDR3 sequences listed, around a quarter were seen once. The table lists this clonotype with a few counts. The CDR3 consists of 15 residues. Trimming pared 4 bases from V and 7 bases from J, leaving 16 bases between. In germline, CDR1 is SGHTA, CDR2 FQGNSA. These data also formed part of another study, on T cells of mothers and their children.

This TCR was sampled from a boy younger than 18 in good health. The chain carries TRBV7-2 and TRBJ2-2; tentatively, D is TRBD1 (6 bases). Material: blood. CDR3 sequence (DNA): TGTGCCAGCAGCTCAGCCCAATACAGGGTCGGGGAGCTGTTTTTT. Translation: CASSSAQYRVGELFF.